Here is one TCR beta chain with its context. Authors' methods: Quantification of nucleated cells was approximated via reference gene primer amplification. Sequencing was performed with immunoSEQ multiplex PCR; in TCRdb, only in-frame clones are kept and a portion is missing. V, J and clone size derive from that table, while D and trimming were established from the DNA sequence. This table has tens of thousands of clones, 65% to 85% appearing once. Germline V gene sequence: CDR1 MDHEN, CDR2 SYDVKM. The CDR3 totals 14 residues. The trim removed 5 bases at V and 4 bases at J, leaving 5 bases unmatched. This record belongs to a study of blood T cell repertoires in COVID-19. Background on the study: Samples of COVID-19 (acute and convalescent) were obtained from the United States, Italy and Spain. Nucleic acid was either cDNA or gDNA, and it came from T cells, B-cell-depleted T cells, or PBMCs.

Input material: peripheral blood. This rearrangement joins TRBV28 to TRBJ2-5; 9 bases map to TRBD1. This TCR was sampled from a man aged 65-85 years with active COVID-19. The CDR3 DNA sequence: TGTGCCAGCAGTCCCGGGACAGGGCTAGAGACCCAGTACTTC. Amino acid sequence: CASSPGTGLETQYF.